Listed here are 22 T cell receptor beta chains from one sample, sequenced in a study of T-cell reconstitution after alpha-beta-depleted transplantation in children. The library targeted TCRbeta and was prepared with unique molecular identifiers. TCRdb re-analysed the PCR reads in MiXCR, keeping a single row per CDR3 protein. Here the sample spans about 240,000 distinct CDR3 sequences, roughly 25% being singletons. The sample was PBMCs, taken before TCRalphabeta/CD19-depleted stem cell transplant. These receptors all stem from a girl aged 2 to 10 with Fanconi anemia, due to receive a stem cell transplant.

At least ten counts were recorded for this clonotype. The gene calls are TRBV10-3 and TRBJ2-1; D remains ambiguous. Looked up from germline, CDR1 is ENHRY and CDR2 is SYGVKD. The CDR3 has 12 residues. Trimming took 9 bases from V and 4 from J, leaving 10 bases between them. The CDR3, as DNA: TGTGCCATTACTGACGGATACAATGAGCAGTTCTTC. This encodes CAITDGYNEQFF.

This clonotype was found many times. The CDR3 nucleotides are TGCAGTGCTAGAGACATAGTTGGGGGGCTGACGAATCAGCCCCAGCATTTT. Protein product: CSARDIVGGLTNQPQHF. The gene calls are TRBV20-1 and TRBJ1-5; TRBD1 might be the D (6 bases). Trimming shortened V by 0 bases and J by 4 bases, and 19 bases separated the two germline ends. CDR1 and CDR2 from the germline V gene are DFQATT and SNEGSKA (reference sequence). The CDR3 length is 17 residues.

This clonotype was seen many times. V is TRBV3-1 and J is TRBJ2-1; D assignment may be TRBD1 or TRBD2 (5 bases each). Germline CDR1 is LGHDT and CDR2 is YNNKEL (reference sequence). Trimming removed 0 bases at V and 2 bases at J, with 8 bases between. The CDR3 contains 15 residues. CDR3 nucleotide sequence: TGTGCCAGCAGCCAAGAGTGGGACCCCTACAATGAGCAGTTCTTC. Protein product: CASSQEWDPYNEQFF.

This clonotype has a handful of counts. The chain employs TRBV29-1 and TRBJ1-2, with unresolved D. CDR1 is SQVTM and CDR2 is ANQGSEA in the germline V gene. Between the trimmed V and J ends, which lost 3 bases and 8 bases, there was a span of 10 bases. The CDR3 length is 11 residues. DNA of the CDR3: TGCAGCGTTGATGCCCGTGGAGGCTACACCTTC. It is translated as CSVDARGGYTF. The complete variable domain, with remaining parts taken from reference TRBV29-1 and TRBJ1-2, reads SAVISQKPSRDICQRGTSLTIQCQVDSQVTMMFWYRQQPGQSLTLIATANQGSEATYESGFVIDKFPISRPNLTFSTLTVSNMSPEDSSIYLCSVDARGGYTFGSGTRLTVV.

The rearrangement links TRBV28 to TRBJ2-3; no firm D call. The V and J ends lost 5 bases and 2 bases respectively, with 14 bases between them. This CDR3 spans 15 amino acids. Germline values: CDR1 MDHEN, CDR2 SYDVKM. CDR3 nucleotides: TGTGCCAGCAGTAGGCCGGGCCTAGACACAGATACGCAGTATTTT. Its translation: CASSRPGLDTDTQYF. Filled out from reference TRBV28 and TRBJ2-3, the complete variable domain reads DVKVTQSSRYLVKRTGEKVFLECVQDMDHENMFWYRQDPGLGLRLIYFSYDVKMKEKGDIPEGYSVSREKKERFSLILESASTNQTSMYLCASSRPGLDTDTQYFGPGTRLTVL.

This rearrangement joins TRBV20-1 to TRBJ2-1; D is perhaps TRBD2 (6 bases). The CDR3 spans 14 residues. Germline CDR1 and CDR2: DFQATT and SNEGSKA (reference sequence). V lost 2 bases to trimming and J lost 9 bases, with 17 bases between them. The CDR3: CSARPGLRDFEQFF. The CDR3, as DNA: TGCAGTGCTAGACCGGGACTGAGGGACTTTGAGCAGTTCTTC.

As to this clonotype: At one boundary the junction diverges from the germline segment, which might be a read error. The chain links TRBV11-2 to TRBJ2-7, with D perhaps TRBD1 (5 bases). Looked up from germline, CDR1 is SGHAT and CDR2 is FQNNGV. The CDR3 extends over 14 amino acids. CDR3 nucleotide sequence: TGTGCCTGCAGCCGCAATCAGGGTTTCCACGAGCAGTACTTC. Translated: CACSRNQGFHEQYF.

V is TRBV27 and J is TRBJ2-7; perhaps TRBD2 as D (5 bases). In germline, CDR1 is MNHEY, CDR2 SMNVEV (reference sequence). The CDR3 totals 14 residues. V was trimmed by 2 bases and J by 3 bases, leaving 11 bases between them. In nucleotides, the CDR3 is TGTGCCAGCAGTTTAAAGTTTAGCGTCTACGAGCAGTACTTC. Protein: CASSLKFSVYEQYF.

This clonotype was recorded many times. The genes are TRBV12-3 or TRBV12-4 and TRBJ1-1, with TRBD1 as a possible D gene (5 bases). The CDR3 sequence is 11 residues long. The V and J ends lost 10 bases and 7 bases respectively, with 13 bases between them. The CDR3 region is CATARGSEAFF. The CDR3 DNA follows: TGTGCCACCGCTAGGGGCAGTGAAGCTTTCTTT.

Ten or more counts support this clonotype. The chain joins TRBV20-1 to TRBJ2-3; D unclear. Between the trimmed V and J ends, which lost 3 bases and 1 base, there was a span of 8 bases. CDR1 is DFQATT and CDR2 is SNEGSKA in the germline V gene (reference sequence). The length of the CDR3 is 13 residues. In DNA, the CDR3 is TGCAGTGCTAGCCTACGCCGCACAGATACGCAGTATTTT. Its translation: CSASLRRTDTQYF.

This clonotype has at least ten counts. This sequence joins TRBV7-9 and TRBJ1-2, with 7 bases identical to TRBD1. Looked up from germline, CDR1 is SEHNR and CDR2 is FQNEAQ (reference sequence). The CDR3 runs to 14 residues. With 5 bases clipped from V and 0 bases from J, the junction kept 3 bases outside the gene matches. The CDR3 sequence is CASSVGTANYGYTF. CDR3 coding DNA: TGTGCCAGCAGCGTTGGGACAGCTAACTATGGCTACACCTTC.

This clonotype was detected ten times or more. This CDR3 is CSARDNVLGQFF. In DNA, the CDR3 is TGCAGTGCTAGAGATAACGTCCTCGGGCAGTTCTTC. The chain links TRBV20-1 to TRBJ2-1; no firm D call. The ends were cut back, 0 bases at V and 12 bases at J, with 12 bases in the middle. The germline gives CDR1 DFQATT, CDR2 SNEGSKA (reference sequence). The CDR3 has 12 amino acids.

In this sample, this clonotype turned up many times. The chain is built from TRBV7-8 and TRBJ2-1; 11 bases match TRBD1. Germline assignment: CDR1 SGHVS and CDR2 FQNEAQ. Trimming took 1 base from V and 9 from J; bases not matched to a gene: 5. The CDR3 length is 15 residues. CDR3 nucleotides: TGTGCCAGCAGCTTAGGGACAGGGGGCGGTGGTGAGCAGTTCTTC. Translation: CASSLGTGGGGEQFF.

This clonotype showed up many times. The chain links TRBV25-1 to TRBJ2-7, with D possibly matching TRBD2 (5 bases). Trimming pared 1 base from V and 7 bases from J, leaving 14 bases between. In germline, CDR1 is MGHDK, CDR2 SYGVNS. The CDR3 has 14 residues. The CDR3 spells CASSESSPIREQYF. The DNA for the CDR3 is TGTGCCAGCAGTGAATCTAGCCCTATACGAGAGCAGTACTTC.

This clonotype came up a few times. This sequence joins TRBV5-1 and TRBJ2-5; 14 bases line up with TRBD2. This CDR3 comprises 14 residues. Germline V gives CDR1 SGHRS, CDR2 YFSETQ. V shed 7 bases and J 5 bases; nucleotides not matched to a gene: 4. Here the CDR3 reads CASGLAGGPETQYF. In DNA, the CDR3 is TGCGCCAGCGGACTAGCGGGAGGTCCGGAGACCCAGTACTTC.

This clonotype was observed at least ten times. The rearrangement links TRBV27 to TRBJ2-4; D may be TRBD2 (6 bases). This CDR3 contains 16 residues. V lost 5 bases to trimming and J lost 1 base, with 15 bases between them. Germline CDR1 and CDR2: MNHEY and SMNVEV (reference sequence). The CDR3 protein is CASSPDYRWAKNIQYF. Here the CDR3 DNA reads TGTGCCAGCAGTCCGGACTACCGCTGGGCCAAAAACATTCAGTACTTC.

In its sample, this clonotype was seen many times. This sequence joins TRBV20-1 and TRBJ1-6; TRBD1 matches 9 bases. CDR1 DFQATT and CDR2 SNEGSKA come from the germline V gene (reference sequence). Trimming removed 0 bases from V and 8 bases from J; junction bases left unmatched: 8. The CDR3 loop spans 16 amino acids. CDR3 sequence reads: CSARDRRTGDDSPLHF. Written as DNA, the CDR3 is TGCAGTGCTAGAGATAGGAGGACAGGGGACGATTCACCCCTCCACTTT.

This clonotype was seen only once. The chain combines TRBV7-8 with TRBJ2-3; 7 nucleotides line up with TRBD2. CDR1 and CDR2 (germline): SGHVS, FQNEAQ. Germline trimming cut 6 bases from V and 2 bases from J; bases unmatched to any gene: 11. CDR3 size: 16 residues. The CDR3 bases are TGTGCCAGCAGTCGCCAGCGGGACCTCGACACAGATACGCAGTATTTT. Its translation is CASSRQRDLDTDTQYF.

This clonotype was picked up a small number of times. This chain uses TRBV7-3 with TRBJ2-1, with 7 bases lining up with TRBD2. CDR1 and CDR2 from the germline V gene are SGHTA and FQGTGA. The CDR3 sequence is 16 residues long. Losses at the gene ends were 1 base for V and 6 bases for J; bases not matched to a gene: 9. This chain's CDR3 is CASSLIPSLAANEQFF. CDR3 sequence (DNA): TGTGCCAGCAGCTTAATACCCTCGCTAGCGGCCAATGAGCAGTTCTTC.

J is TRBJ2-1 and V is TRBV6-4; 9 bases are a match to TRBD2. The CDR3 is made up of 14 amino acids. CDR1 is MRHNA and CDR2 is SNTAGT in the germline V gene. With V trimmed by 6 bases and J by 9 bases, 9 bases remained unmatched. CDR3 nucleotides: TGTGCCAGCAGAGCCGGGACTAGCAGTACTGAGCAGTTCTTC. Its translation is CASRAGTSSTEQFF.

The J gene is TRBJ2-3, the V gene TRBV7-3, with D perhaps matching TRBD2 (5 bases). Germline V gene lookup returns CDR1 SGHTA and CDR2 FQGTGA. This CDR3 has 15 residues. Trimming stripped 2 bases from V and 3 bases from J, with 12 bases between. The DNA of the CDR3 is TGTGCCAGCAGCTTACTCCCCGGGGAAACAGATACGCAGTATTTT. It yields the protein CASSLLPGETDTQYF.

This clonotype was detected ten times or more. The J gene is TRBJ1-1, the V gene TRBV12-3 or TRBV12-4; D unresolved. The CDR3 covers 12 residues. V lost 3 bases to trimming and J lost 5 bases, with 7 bases between them. The CDR3 DNA sequence: TGTGCCAGCAGTTTGATGGGTACTGAAGCTTTCTTT. Encoded protein: CASSLMGTEAFF.